The 22 T cell receptor beta chains reported below all come from one sample, sequenced in a study of cytomegalovirus exposure and HLA in healthy donors. Use of 60 Vbeta and 13 Jbeta primers characterized the PCR. Profiling relied on immunoSEQ multiplex PCR, and the TCRdb table lists in-frame clones only, not all of them. The table records fewer than 200,000 clones, 65% to 80% of them present only once. The source material was PBMCs. The receptors originated from a middle-aged woman in good health and CMV-seronegative.

Regarding this clone: Other DNA sequences from this sample encode an identical CDR3 as well. The chain couples TRBV19 to TRBJ1-2; D possibly corresponds to TRBD1 (5 bases). CDR1 and CDR2 from the germline V gene are LNHDA and SQIVND (reference sequence). Trimming shortened V by 3 bases and J by 0 bases, and 11 bases separated the two germline ends. The CDR3 contains 15 residues. The CDR3 loop is CASSIDRGTNYGYTF. The CDR3 nucleotides read TGTGCCAGTAGTATTGATAGGGGCACTAACTATGGCTACACCTTC.

This sequence joins TRBV5-5 and TRBJ2-2; 7 nucleotides line up with TRBD1. Germline V gene data show CDR1 as SGHKS and CDR2 as YYEKEE (reference sequence). The J segment lost 1 base and the V segment lost 4 bases, leaving 4 bases of the junction unmatched. The CDR3 length is 15 residues. The CDR3 DNA follows: TGTGCCAGCAGCCTCACAGGGGAGAACACCGGGGAGCTGTTTTTT. Its translation: CASSLTGENTGELFF.

The CDR3 loop reads CASSLDRQSYGYTF. The CDR3 bases are TGTGCCAGCAGCTTGGACAGGCAAAGTTATGGCTACACCTTC. The rearrangement links TRBV5-4 to TRBJ1-2; D might be TRBD1 (5 bases). Germline loops: CDR1 SGHNT, CDR2 YYREEE (reference sequence). The germline V and J ends were trimmed by 0 bases and 5 bases, with 11 bases remaining between them. CDR3 length equals 14 residues.

The V gene is TRBV6-5, the J gene TRBJ2-3; 12 bases align to TRBD2. J lost 3 bases, V lost 4 bases, and 2 bases had no gene match. The CDR3 is made up of 15 amino acids. Germline V gene data show CDR1 as MNHEY and CDR2 as SVGAGI. In nucleotides, the CDR3 is TGTGCCAGCAGTTCCGGACTAGCGGGAACAGATACGCAGTATTTT. Amino acid sequence: CASSSGLAGTDTQYF.

V usage is TRBV7-3 and J usage is TRBJ1-2, with D perhaps TRBD1 (6 bases). Germline V gene lookup returns CDR1 SGHTA and CDR2 FQGTGA. V gave up 4 bases and J gave up 1 base, with 19 bases separating them. The CDR3 is made up of 17 amino acids. For the CDR3, the DNA is TGTGCCAGCAGCTCGTCCCCCTGGGGGGGCGATAACTATGGCTACACCTTC. It yields the protein CASSSSPWGGDNYGYTF.

The chain recombines TRBV9 with TRBJ1-3; tentative D call: TRBD1 (5 bases). V dropped 0 bases and J dropped 3 bases, with 7 bases sitting between them. Germline CDR1 is SGDLS and CDR2 is YYNGEE. The length of the CDR3 is 14 residues. Here the CDR3 reads CASSVGGGGNTIYF. The DNA for the CDR3 is TGTGCCAGCAGCGTAGGGGGGGGTGGAAACACCATATATTTT.

The chain is built from TRBV15 and TRBJ2-1; weak D call: TRBD1 (5 bases). CDR3 size: 12 residues. Trimming removed 1 base from V and 10 bases from J, with 8 bases in between. In germline, CDR1 is LNHNV, CDR2 YYDKDF (reference sequence). The CDR3 spells CATSRVSGEQFF. The CDR3 nucleotides read TGTGCCACCAGCAGAGTTTCAGGGGAGCAGTTCTTC.

This clone was picked up a small number of times. The chain links TRBV5-6 to TRBJ1-1, with D perhaps TRBD1 (6 bases). The germline gives CDR1 SGHDT, CDR2 YYEEEE. The CDR3 length is 12 residues. Trimming shortened V by 2 bases and J by 7 bases, and 9 bases separated the two germline ends. This CDR3 reads CASSLGQREAFF. The DNA for the CDR3 is TGTGCCAGCAGCTTAGGACAGCGTGAAGCTTTCTTT.

The rearrangement joins TRBV18 to TRBJ1-1; 9 bases match TRBD1. CDR3 length equals 15 residues. After removal of 6 bases from V and 2 bases from J, the junction contained 7 bases not matched to a gene. Germline V gene lookup returns CDR1 KGHSH and CDR2 LQKENI. The CDR3: CASSFLGQGNTEAFF. In DNA, the CDR3 is TGTGCCAGCTCCTTCTTGGGACAGGGAAACACTGAAGCTTTCTTT. The full variable domain, in which reference TRBV18 and TRBJ1-1 provide the parts outside the CDR3, is NAGVMQNPRHLVRRRGQEARLRCSPMKGHSHVYWYRQLPEEGLKFMVYLQKENIIDESGMPKERFSAEFPKEGPSILRIQQVVRGDSAAYFCASSFLGQGNTEAFFGQGTRLTVV.

CDR3 sequence: CASSESRETQYF. The CDR3 DNA reads TGTGCCAGCAGTGAGAGCCGGGAAACCCAGTACTTC. The chain carries TRBV6-5 and TRBJ2-5; TRBD2 is a possible D gene (5 bases). The CDR3 is 12 residues long. Trimming took 5 bases from V and 8 from J, leaving 12 bases between them. Germline-derived CDR1 and CDR2 are MNHEY and SVGAGI.

Details on this clone: The sample contains more than one DNA sequence encoding this CDR3. CDR3 sequence reads: CASRLQGRNTEAFF. The CDR3 DNA is TGTGCCAGCCGACTGCAGGGGCGGAACACTGAAGCTTTCTTT. The J gene is TRBJ1-1, the V gene TRBV28; weak D call: TRBD1 (6 bases). Trimming took 8 bases from V and 1 from J, leaving 14 bases between them. Germline lookup yields CDR1 MDHEN and CDR2 SYDVKM. The CDR3 extends over 14 amino acids.

The chain recombines TRBV6-5 with TRBJ1-5, with D unclear. The CDR3 length is 14 residues. CDR1 is MNHEY and CDR2 is SVGAGI in the germline V gene. The V end lost 0 bases, the J end lost 4 bases, and 7 bases lay between the germline ends. The CDR3 nucleotides are TGTGCCAGCAGTTACTCCCAACGGAATCAGCCCCAGCATTTT. Its protein is CASSYSQRNQPQHF.

The chain is built from TRBV7-8 and TRBJ2-7, with D possibly matching TRBD2 (6 bases). The CDR3 runs 14 residues. Trimming left V 1 base short and J 5 bases short, with 12 bases between. Germline-derived CDR1 and CDR2 are SGHVS and FQNEAQ. This chain's CDR3 is CASSLEAGIHEQYF. For the CDR3, the DNA is TGTGCCAGCAGCTTAGAAGCGGGCATCCACGAGCAGTACTTC.

The V call is TRBV4-1, the J call TRBJ2-7; TRBD2 might be the D (6 bases). The CDR3 sequence is 14 residues long. Germline V gene lookup returns CDR1 MGHRA and CDR2 YSYEKL. The V end lost 1 base, the J end lost 4 bases, and 11 bases lay between the germline ends. The DNA for the CDR3 is TGCGCCAGCAGCCAAGTGGGCGGGAAATACGAGCAGTACTTC. This translates into CASSQVGGKYEQYF.

The chain combines TRBV4-3 with TRBJ2-2; the match to TRBD2 covers 10 bases. With V trimmed by 1 base and J by 4 bases, 6 bases remained unmatched. Germline CDR1 and CDR2: LGHNA and YSLEER. This CDR3 has 17 amino acids. The CDR3: CASSQVLAGVGTGELFF. CDR3 bases: TGCGCCAGCAGCCAAGTTCTAGCGGGAGTGGGCACCGGGGAGCTGTTTTTT.

V and J are TRBV5-1 and TRBJ2-3; 10 bases agree with TRBD2. CDR1 SGHRS and CDR2 YFSETQ come from the germline V gene. J was trimmed by 0 bases and V by 0 bases; bases with no gene match: 13. This CDR3 region has 20 residues. The CDR3 DNA reads TGCGCCAGCAGCTTGGCTGCTAGCGGGAGACTAGGCTCTAGCACAGATACGCAGTATTTT. Amino acid sequence: CASSLAASGRLGSSTDTQYF.

In regard to this clone: One end of the junction does not line up with germline, which may come from a read error. The chain is built from TRBV29-1 and TRBJ2-2; 10 positions match TRBD1. The germline V gene has CDR1 SQVTM and CDR2 ANQGSEA. The length of the CDR3 is 13 residues. CDR3 region: CSVADRGAGELFF. The CDR3, as DNA: TGCAGTGTTGCGGACAGGGGGGCCGGGGAGCTGTTTTTT.

The chain uses TRBV19 and TRBJ2-2; 7 bases line up with TRBD2. There are 16 residues in the CDR3. V shed 3 bases, J shed 7 bases, and the junction held 11 bases outside the gene matches. Looked up from germline, CDR1 is LNHDA and CDR2 is SQIVND (reference sequence). CDR3 amino acids: CASSIARSGGYGELFF. CDR3 sequence (DNA): TGTGCCAGTAGTATTGCAAGGTCGGGGGGTTACGGGGAGCTGTTTTTT.

The chain uses TRBV19 and TRBJ1-2, with TRBD1 identical over 10 bases. This CDR3 spans 13 amino acids. V shed 6 bases and J 10 bases; nucleotides not matched to a gene: 8. Germline CDR1 is LNHDA and CDR2 is SQIVND (reference sequence). The CDR3 DNA is TGTGCCAGTAGAACTGGACAGGGGGTGACCTACACCTTC. It translates to CASRTGQGVTYTF.

This CDR3 reads CASSWGETYEQYF. The CDR3 bases are TGTGCCAGCAGTTGGGGGGAGACCTACGAGCAGTACTTC. This sequence joins TRBV27 and TRBJ2-5; the D gene is possibly TRBD2 (6 bases). The end of the DNA is better explained by TRBJ2-7, so the J call may be wrong. There are 13 residues in the CDR3. Germline CDR1 is MNHEY and CDR2 is SMNVEV (reference sequence).

The chain has TRBV7-9 and TRBJ1-1; no firm D call. The V gene's germline CDR1 is SEHNR and CDR2 FQNEAQ (reference sequence). The CDR3 is 13 amino acids. The ends were cut back, 6 bases at V and 1 base at J, with 9 bases in the middle. DNA of the CDR3: TGTGCCAGCAGGTCGGGGTCGAACACTGAAGCTTTCTTT. Amino acid sequence: CASRSGSNTEAFF.

The gene calls are TRBV7-9 and TRBJ2-7; D is unresolved. Germline V gene lookup returns CDR1 SEHNR and CDR2 FQNEAQ (reference sequence). CDR3 length: 12 residues. Trimming took off 1 base at V and 5 bases at J, with 6 bases between the two ends. The CDR3 sequence is CASSLDSNEQYF. CDR3 coding DNA: TGTGCCAGCAGCTTAGATAGCAACGAGCAGTACTTC.